Below, 19 T cell receptor beta chains from the same sample are listed, as sequenced in a study of blood T cell repertoires in COVID-19. This table comes from immunoSEQ multiplex PCR, and its TCRdb copy is limited to in-frame clones, with some not included. Of roughly 100,000 clones listed, approximately 90% are singletons. The sequenced sample was peripheral blood. The receptors come from a man aged 50-60 years with acute or convalescent COVID-19.

The chain recombines TRBV7-9 with TRBJ2-3; perhaps TRBD2 as D (5 bases). Trimming took 7 bases from V and 5 from J, leaving 25 bases between them. CDR1 and CDR2 from the germline V gene are SEHNR and FQNEAQ (reference sequence). The CDR3 has 17 residues. DNA of the CDR3: TGTGCCAGCAATGCAGATGGAGGAACGGGAAGTGGAGATACGCAGTATTTT. Translated: CASNADGGTGSGDTQYF.

This clone came up once. The genes are TRBV6-5 and TRBJ1-6; no definite D call. The germline V gene encodes CDR1 MNHEY and CDR2 SVGAGI. This CDR3 has 14 amino acids. V shed 6 bases and J shed 2 bases, with 8 bases lying between them. The CDR3 nucleotides are TGTGCCAGCAGAACAGACACCTATAATTCACCCCTCCACTTT. Its protein product is CASRTDTYNSPLHF.

The chain combines TRBV2 with TRBJ1-4; 9 bases are shared with TRBD1. From germline, CDR1 is SNHLY and CDR2 FYNNEI. The CDR3 consists of 15 residues. V was clipped by 5 bases and J by 1 base; unmatched bases: 2. CDR3 nucleotide sequence: TGTGCCAGCAGTAAGGACAGGGGAACTAATGAAAAACTGTTTTTT. Protein product: CASSKDRGTNEKLFF. Variable domain in full (rest from reference TRBV2 and TRBJ1-4): EPEVTQTPSHQVTQMGQEVILRCVPISNHLYFYWYRQILGQKVEFLVSFYNNEISEKSEIFDDQFSVERPDGSNFTLKIRSTKLEDSAMYFCASSKDRGTNEKLFFGSGTQLSVL.

V gene TRBV27 combines with J gene TRBJ1-1; D ambiguous. The CDR3 covers 16 residues. V was shortened by 7 bases and J by 4 bases, with 22 bases between the two germline ends. Germline lookup yields CDR1 MNHEY and CDR2 SMNVEV (reference sequence). The CDR3 protein is CASNPRPTAWSTEAFF. The CDR3 DNA reads as TGTGCCAGCAACCCCAGACCCACCGCGTGGAGCACTGAAGCTTTCTTT.

The chain couples TRBV7-2 to TRBJ2-7; D not resolved. This CDR3 is 16 amino acids long. Germline V gene lookup returns CDR1 SGHTA and CDR2 FQGNSA. V was clipped by 7 bases and J by 3 bases, with 22 bases between them. CDR3 in amino acids: CASTPSLVDRSYEQYF. CDR3 DNA sequence: TGTGCCAGCACCCCCTCTCTGGTGGATAGGAGCTACGAGCAGTACTTC.

The rearrangement joins TRBV7-6 to TRBJ2-7; 10 nucleotides align to TRBD1. Germline V gene data show CDR1 as SGHVS and CDR2 as FNYEAQ. Trimming cost V 1 base and J 6 bases; bases outside gene matches: 6. The CDR3 is made up of 15 amino acids. As DNA, the CDR3 is TGTGCCAGCAGCTTAGATGAGACAGGGGGCGTCGAGCAGTACTTC. Its protein product is CASSLDETGGVEQYF.

The chain uses TRBV27 and TRBJ2-7; 9 nucleotides match TRBD2. The trim removed 2 bases at V and 5 bases at J, leaving 7 bases unmatched. The V gene's germline CDR1 is MNHEY and CDR2 SMNVEV (reference sequence). CDR3 length: 15 residues. CDR3 in DNA: TGTGCCAGCAGTTTAGGCGGGAGGGCCGCAGACGAGCAGTACTTC. Its protein is CASSLGGRAADEQYF.

The DNA for the CDR3 is TGTGCCAGCAGCTCGATTTCTGACAGGGCCGGGGGTTCACCCCTCCACTTT. It yields the protein CASSSISDRAGGSPLHF. The V gene is TRBV21-1, the J gene TRBJ1-6; the D call of TRBD1 is as the table states it, not checked on the DNA. TRBV21-1 is a pseudogene segment. This CDR3 is 17 amino acids long.

The chain joins TRBV25-1 to TRBJ1-3; D remains ambiguous. V was clipped by 3 bases and J by 1 base, with 7 bases between them. The CDR3 has 14 residues. Germline assignment: CDR1 MGHDK and CDR2 SYGVNS. The CDR3 is CASSDRRSGNTIYF. In DNA, the CDR3 is TGTGCCAGCAGTGACAGGAGGTCTGGAAACACCATATATTTT.

This chain uses TRBV11-3 with TRBJ2-7, with TRBD1 identical over 11 bases. Losses at the gene ends were 5 bases for V and 4 bases for J; bases not matched to a gene: 4. Per germline, CDR1 SGHNT and CDR2 YENEEA. The CDR3 is 14 residues long. The CDR3 region has the DNA TGTGCCAGCAGCCCCAGGGACAGGGGGTACGAGCAGTACTTC. Translating gives CASSPRDRGYEQYF.

The chain uses TRBV5-1 and TRBJ1-4, with D uncertain. This CDR3 is built from 15 residues. Per the germline V gene, CDR1 is SGHRS and CDR2 is YFSETQ. Trimming left V 5 bases short and J 0 bases short, with 11 bases between. DNA of the CDR3: TGCGCCAGCAGAACGGGAATGGCAACTAATGAAAAACTGTTTTTT. As protein: CASRTGMATNEKLFF.

The CDR3 loop reads CASSFGQGVRQPQHF. Written as DNA, the CDR3 is TGTGCCAGCAGTTTTGGCCAGGGGGTACGGCAGCCCCAGCATTTT. This chain uses TRBV28 with TRBJ1-5; 7 nucleotides align to TRBD1. The V segment lost 3 bases and the J segment 7 bases; nucleotides outside the gene matches: 9. This CDR3 is built from 15 residues. CDR1 is MDHEN, CDR2 SYDVKM, per germline.

The chain joins TRBV11-3 to TRBJ2-5; 11 nucleotides align to TRBD2. CDR1 and CDR2 (germline): SGHNT, YENEEA. Germline trimming cut 5 bases from V and 2 bases from J; bases unmatched to any gene: 4. This CDR3 is 15 amino acids long. The DNA of the CDR3 is TGTGCCAGCAGCCGACTAGCGGGACCACAAGAGACCCAGTACTTC. Residues: CASSRLAGPQETQYF.

The chain uses TRBV11-3 and TRBJ2-5, with 7 bases identical to TRBD1. This CDR3 is built from 14 residues. Per germline, CDR1 SGHNT and CDR2 YENEEA. The V gene end was trimmed by 1 base and the J gene end by 5 bases; junction bases not matched to a gene: 4. CDR3 in DNA: TGTGCCAGCAGCTTAGGGGGGACAGATGAGACCCAGTACTTC. Translating it yields CASSLGGTDETQYF.

The rearrangement uses TRBV9 and TRBJ2-7; D is perhaps TRBD1 (6 bases). Germline assignment: CDR1 SGDLS and CDR2 YYNGEE. V was shortened by 6 bases and J by 5 bases, with 12 bases between the two germline ends. There are 12 residues in the CDR3. CDR3 amino acids: CASTGASDEQYF. DNA for the CDR3: TGTGCCAGCACAGGGGCCTCTGACGAGCAGTACTTC. Using reference TRBV9 and TRBJ2-7 for the parts outside the CDR3, the full variable domain is DSGVTQTPKHLITATGQRVTLRCSPRSGDLSVYWYQQSLDQGLQFLIQYYNGEERAKGNILERFSAQQFPDLHSELNLSSLELGDSALYFCASTGASDEQYFGPGTRLTVT.

The CDR3 bases are TGTGCCATCAGTGAAAGGGCTAGCGGGATGTCAGGGCTAGCCAAAAACATTCAGTACTTC. Translation gives CAISERASGMSGLAKNIQYF. This chain links TRBV10-3 with TRBJ2-4, with TRBD2 matching over 9 bases. CDR1 ENHRY and CDR2 SYGVKD come from the germline V gene. The CDR3 spans 20 residues. The ends lost 3 bases at V and 0 bases at J; junction bases unmatched: 15.

The chain has TRBV12-5 and TRBJ1-1; 7 bases fit TRBD1. The germline V gene has CDR1 LGHNT and CDR2 FRNRAP. J lost 1 base, V lost 1 base, and 3 bases had no gene match. CDR3 length equals 15 residues. The chain's CDR3 is CASGLDQGGNTEAFF. CDR3 nucleotides: TGTGCTAGTGGTTTGGACCAGGGGGGGAACACTGAAGCTTTCTTT.

J is TRBJ1-2 and V is TRBV5-1; 9 bases are shared with TRBD1. CDR3 length: 13 amino acids. The germline gives CDR1 SGHRS, CDR2 YFSETQ. Trimming at V came to 0 bases and at J to 6 bases, leaving 0 bases not matched to a gene. As DNA, the CDR3 is TGCGCCAGCAGCTTGGGGGACAGGGATGGCTACACCTTC. It encodes CASSLGDRDGYTF.

This clone came up once. The chain couples TRBV6-5 to TRBJ2-1; the D is unclear. The V and J ends lost 5 bases and 6 bases respectively, with 5 bases between them. The CDR3 loop spans 11 amino acids. Germline lookup yields CDR1 MNHEY and CDR2 SVGAGI. This CDR3 is CASSLSNEQFF. Here the CDR3 DNA reads TGTGCCAGCAGTCTCTCCAATGAGCAGTTCTTC.